A selection of T cell receptor beta chains follows, all from one sample in a study of graft-versus-host responses after intestinal transplantation. These receptors' targets are unknown. The assay was immunoSEQ multiplex PCR, and TCRdb's table has in-frame clones only and misses some. This table has more than 65,000 clones, approximately 94% appearing once. Source: unstimulated CD8+ T cells sorted from spleen or lymph node cells, taken before intestinal transplant. The source of these receptors is a human donor who received an intestinal transplant. Both conserved end residues are part of each CDR3. Each record gives: clone size, V gene, J gene, CDR3 protein. A row's size may be missing; if present it is once, few, many or a size class.

abundance: NA; v_gene: TRBV7-9; j_gene: TRBJ2-1; CDR3aa: CASRSSAASYNEQFF
abundance: NA; v_gene: TRBV7-2; j_gene: TRBJ2-5; CDR3aa: CASSLRVGGAVTQYF
abundance: NA; v_gene: TRBV28; j_gene: TRBJ2-1; CDR3aa: CASSFLQGSSYNEQFF
abundance: NA; v_gene: TRBV27; j_gene: TRBJ2-2; CDR3aa: CASKGTGGNTGELFF
abundance: NA; v_gene: TRBV5-1; j_gene: TRBJ2-7; CDR3aa: CASSPTTSGYEQYF
abundance: NA; v_gene: TRBV4-1; j_gene: TRBJ2-1; CDR3aa: CASSHASGATANEQFF
abundance: NA; v_gene: TRBV27; j_gene: TRBJ2-2; CDR3aa: CASSSNPGELFF
abundance: NA; v_gene: TRBV30; j_gene: TRBJ2-1; CDR3aa: CAWSVPSGSVYNEQFF
abundance: NA; v_gene: TRBV11-1; j_gene: TRBJ2-2; CDR3aa: CASSPQTGAGELFF
abundance: NA; v_gene: TRBV6-5; j_gene: TRBJ1-5; CDR3aa: CASSYQGGNQPQHF
abundance: NA; v_gene: TRBV4-2; j_gene: NA; CDR3aa: CASSQEMLGGPAEYEQYF
abundance: NA; v_gene: TRBV7-9; j_gene: TRBJ1-5; CDR3aa: CASSLGPGNQPQHF
abundance: NA; v_gene: TRBV11-1; j_gene: TRBJ2-1; CDR3aa: CASSLFVRNLINEQFF
abundance: NA; v_gene: TRBV5-8; j_gene: TRBJ1-1; CDR3aa: CASSLFPGSGGIGTEAFF
abundance: NA; v_gene: TRBV29-1; j_gene: TRBJ2-7; CDR3aa: CSVGLTSGRTGEQYF
abundance: NA; v_gene: TRBV7-9; j_gene: TRBJ2-7; CDR3aa: CASSPTLRGLYEQYF
abundance: NA; v_gene: TRBV6-5; j_gene: TRBJ1-2; CDR3aa: CASSYSSPEGYTF
abundance: few; v_gene: TRBV5-1; j_gene: TRBJ1-4; CDR3aa: CASSLVGATIPQGGNEKLFF
abundance: NA; v_gene: TRBV19; j_gene: TRBJ2-6; CDR3aa: CASSIKGRGANVLTF
abundance: NA; v_gene: TRBV30; j_gene: TRBJ2-7; CDR3aa: CAEKGQGNEQYF
abundance: NA; v_gene: TRBV19; j_gene: TRBJ2-7; CDR3aa: CASSILERPYEQYF
abundance: NA; v_gene: TRBV5-4; j_gene: TRBJ2-7; CDR3aa: CASSFGESYEQYF
abundance: NA; v_gene: TRBV7-9; j_gene: TRBJ2-5; CDR3aa: CASSSSAGGAQETQYF